This is a list of T cell receptor beta chains from one sample in a study of blood T cell repertoires in COVID-19. Clones were sequenced by immunoSEQ multiplex PCR, and TCRdb holds only the in-frame ones, with some missing. Of 450,000 to 600,000 clones listed, around 90% were seen once; the top ten hold 0.65% to 0.9%. Sequenced input: PBMCs or T cells enriched from blood (not recorded which). The receptors derive from a woman aged 18-29 years who had recovered from COVID-19. Each CDR3 is given with its conserved first and last residue. D genes are given only for firm matches. Clone size appears in some rows only: once, few, many, or a class for an expanded clone.

abundance: NA
v_gene: TRBV19
j_gene: TRBJ2-3
d_gene: NA
CDR3nt: TGTGCCAGTGGTATGGGGGCCACAGATACGCAGTATTTT
CDR3aa: CASGMGATDTQYF

abundance: few
v_gene: TRBV3-1/TRBV3-2
j_gene: TRBJ1-1
d_gene: NA
CDR3nt: TGTGCCAGCAGCTTCAGACGGGGTTCAGAAGCTTTCTTT
CDR3aa: CASSFRRGSEAFF

abundance: NA
v_gene: TRBV18
j_gene: TRBJ2-7
d_gene: TRBD1
CDR3nt: TGTGCCAGCTCACAGGGGGCGAGATACGAGCAGTACTTC
CDR3aa: CASSQGARYEQYF

abundance: NA
v_gene: TRBV6-5
j_gene: TRBJ2-5
d_gene: NA
CDR3nt: TGTGCCGGGGCTTTAGGGGCTAATCAAGAGACCCAGTACTTC
CDR3aa: CAGALGANQETQYF

abundance: few
v_gene: TRBV5-4
j_gene: TRBJ2-1
d_gene: NA
CDR3nt: TGTGCCAGCAGCGTGGACACCGCTTACAATGAGCAGTTCTTC
CDR3aa: CASSVDTAYNEQFF

abundance: NA
v_gene: TRBV5-1
j_gene: TRBJ1-1
d_gene: TRBD1
CDR3nt: TGCGCCAGCACAGGGGGAACTGAAGCTTTCTTT
CDR3aa: CASTGGTEAFF

abundance: once
v_gene: TRBV5-4
j_gene: TRBJ1-2
d_gene: TRBD1
CDR3nt: TGTGCCAGCAGCCTGGGGGGACAGGGAGCTAACTATGGCTACACCTTC
CDR3aa: CASSLGGQGANYGYTF

abundance: NA
v_gene: TRBV5-4
j_gene: TRBJ2-2
d_gene: NA
CDR3nt: TGTGCCAGCAGCTTGCTTCCGGGGGCGAACACCGGGGAGCTGTTTTTT
CDR3aa: CASSLLPGANTGELFF

abundance: few
v_gene: TRBV29-1
j_gene: TRBJ1-2
d_gene: NA
CDR3nt: TGCAGCGCCTGGGGCGGCCTTTATGGCTACACCTTC
CDR3aa: CSAWGGLYGYTF

abundance: NA
v_gene: TRBV15
j_gene: TRBJ1-1
d_gene: NA
CDR3nt: TGTGCCACCAGCAGAGAAATGTTCAATGAAGCTTTCTTT
CDR3aa: CATSREMFNEAFF

abundance: NA
v_gene: TRBV30
j_gene: TRBJ2-3
d_gene: TRBD1
CDR3nt: TGTGCCGCTTGGGACAGGGTTAGAGATACGCAGTATTTT
CDR3aa: CAAWDRVRDTQYF

abundance: once
v_gene: TRBV2
j_gene: TRBJ2-5
d_gene: TRBD2
CDR3nt: TGTGCCAGCAGTGGGCTAGCGGGGCTCCAAGAGACCCAGTACTTC
CDR3aa: CASSGLAGLQETQYF

abundance: NA
v_gene: TRBV4-1
j_gene: TRBJ1-5
d_gene: TRBD1
CDR3nt: TGCGCCAGCAGCCAACCCTCACAGGGGCCACGAGATCAGCCCCAGCATTTT
CDR3aa: CASSQPSQGPRDQPQHF

abundance: NA
v_gene: TRBV6-4
j_gene: TRBJ1-1
d_gene: NA
CDR3nt: TGTGCCAGCAGTGACTCGCGGAACACTGAAGCTTTCTTT
CDR3aa: CASSDSRNTEAFF

abundance: NA
v_gene: TRBV6-6
j_gene: TRBJ1-5
d_gene: NA
CDR3nt: TGTGCCAGCGAGGATAGCAATCAGCCCCAGCATTTT
CDR3aa: CASEDSNQPQHF

abundance: NA
v_gene: TRBV28
j_gene: TRBJ2-1
d_gene: TRBD1
CDR3nt: TGTGCCAGCATTGACTACAGGGGGCGCGGTGAGCAGTTCTTC
CDR3aa: CASIDYRGRGEQFF

abundance: NA
v_gene: TRBV28
j_gene: TRBJ2-1
d_gene: TRBD1
CDR3nt: TGTGCCAGCAGTTGGAGGACAGGGGGGGCCAATGAGCAGTTCTTC
CDR3aa: CASSWRTGGANEQFF

abundance: NA
v_gene: TRBV7-3
j_gene: TRBJ2-5
d_gene: TRBD1
CDR3nt: TGTGCCAGCAGCCCCGACAGGGATTTTGAGACCCAGTACTTC
CDR3aa: CASSPDRDFETQYF

abundance: NA
v_gene: TRBV27
j_gene: TRBJ1-2
d_gene: NA
CDR3nt: TGTGCCAGCAGTCCGGCCCGGGACACCTCAAACATCTATGGCTACACCTTC
CDR3aa: CASSPARDTSNIYGYTF

abundance: NA
v_gene: TRBV27
j_gene: TRBJ1-4
d_gene: NA
CDR3nt: TGTGCCAGCAGTTCCTCTATAGGGGAAGGGCTGTTTTTT
CDR3aa: CASSSSIGEGLFF

abundance: NA
v_gene: TRBV27
j_gene: TRBJ2-1
d_gene: NA
CDR3nt: TGTGCCAGCAGTTGGGGGGGCCCATACAATGAGCAGTTCTTC
CDR3aa: CASSWGGPYNEQFF

abundance: NA
v_gene: TRBV7-9
j_gene: TRBJ1-1
d_gene: TRBD1
CDR3nt: TGTGCCAGCAGCTCGCACCAGGGGGCCAACACTGAAGCTTTCTTT
CDR3aa: CASSSHQGANTEAFF

abundance: NA
v_gene: TRBV7-2
j_gene: TRBJ1-3
d_gene: NA
CDR3nt: TGTGCCAGCAGCCGCGGGGGGTACGGAAACACCATATATTTT
CDR3aa: CASSRGGYGNTIYF

abundance: NA
v_gene: TRBV10-3
j_gene: TRBJ1-1
d_gene: TRBD1
CDR3nt: TGTGCCATCAGGACCGACAGGGGGGTCGACACTGAAGCTTTCTTT
CDR3aa: CAIRTDRGVDTEAFF

abundance: NA
v_gene: TRBV4-2
j_gene: TRBJ1-4
d_gene: NA
CDR3nt: TGTGCCAGCAGCCAAGATATCGGGGAAAAACTGTTTTTT
CDR3aa: CASSQDIGEKLFF

abundance: NA
v_gene: TRBV4-2
j_gene: TRBJ2-2
d_gene: NA
CDR3nt: TGTGCCAGCAGCCAAGATCAGGGGAACACCGGGGAGCTGTTTTTT
CDR3aa: CASSQDQGNTGELFF

abundance: NA
v_gene: TRBV6-5
j_gene: TRBJ2-7
d_gene: NA
CDR3nt: TGTGCCAGCAGTTACTTATTCGGCACTACCGAGCAGTACTTC
CDR3aa: CASSYLFGTTEQYF

abundance: NA
v_gene: TRBV3-1/TRBV3-2
j_gene: TRBJ1-3
d_gene: TRBD1
CDR3nt: TGTGCCAGCAGCCCACGGACAGGGGGCATTGGCCGGGACACCATATATTTT
CDR3aa: CASSPRTGGIGRDTIYF

abundance: NA
v_gene: TRBV29-1
j_gene: TRBJ1-5
d_gene: NA
CDR3nt: TGCAGCGTTGAAGATAGGGGCTACGGGCAGCCCCAGCATTTT
CDR3aa: CSVEDRGYGQPQHF

abundance: NA
v_gene: TRBV3-1/TRBV3-2
j_gene: TRBJ2-2
d_gene: TRBD1
CDR3nt: TGTGCCAGCAGCCGCCGGGACAGGGGTTACACCGGGGAGCTGTTTTTT
CDR3aa: CASSRRDRGYTGELFF

abundance: NA
v_gene: TRBV7-2
j_gene: TRBJ2-1
d_gene: NA
CDR3nt: TGTGCCAGCAGCTTGGCTAGCGTCGACAATGAGCAGTTCTTC
CDR3aa: CASSLASVDNEQFF

abundance: NA
v_gene: TRBV4-1
j_gene: TRBJ2-1
d_gene: TRBD2
CDR3nt: TGCGCCAGCAGCCAAGTTAGCGGGGGGTCCCCCTACAATGAGCAGTTCTTC
CDR3aa: CASSQVSGGSPYNEQFF

abundance: NA
v_gene: TRBV15
j_gene: TRBJ2-1
d_gene: TRBD1
CDR3nt: TGTGCCACCAGCAGAGCTAGGGGACAGGGCCTCTACAATGAGCAGTTCTTC
CDR3aa: CATSRARGQGLYNEQFF

abundance: NA
v_gene: TRBV9
j_gene: TRBJ2-5
d_gene: NA
CDR3nt: TGTGCCAGCAGCGTAGGTCTAGAGGAGACCCAGTACTTC
CDR3aa: CASSVGLEETQYF

abundance: NA
v_gene: TRBV5-4
j_gene: TRBJ2-1
d_gene: TRBD1
CDR3nt: TGTGCCAGCAGTTCCGCGACGGACAGGGGTAACAATGAGCAGTTCTTC
CDR3aa: CASSSATDRGNNEQFF

abundance: NA
v_gene: TRBV19
j_gene: TRBJ2-3
d_gene: NA
CDR3nt: TGTGCCAGTAGTATAGCAACAGATACGCAGTATTTT
CDR3aa: CASSIATDTQYF

abundance: NA
v_gene: TRBV19
j_gene: TRBJ1-1
d_gene: NA
CDR3nt: TGTGCCAGTAGTATAGACACGGGTTCTGAAGCTTTCTTT
CDR3aa: CASSIDTGSEAFF